This T cell receptor (beta chain) was profiled in a study of beta chain features in type 1 diabetes. Based on CD45RO/CCR7/CD25/CD127/CD95/CD27, CD4+ regulatory, stem cell-like memory, naive and central memory cells were sorted. Notes on the study in general: In all four CD4+ subsets, TCRB CDR3 length was significantly, moderately reduced in type 1 diabetes.

Reverse transcription of all isolated RNA meant that expressed TCRB transcripts were sequenced. Clones were read by immunoSEQ multiplex PCR, and TCRdb kept only the in-frame ones, dropping some. The sample comprises roughly 260,000 clones, about a tenth of which are singletons, and about 0.018% rests with the top ten. As to this clone: Its antigen remains unidentified.

Germline loops: CDR1 SNHLY, CDR2 FYNNEI. This CDR3 is 14 amino acids long. Trimming pared 9 bases from V and 0 bases from J, leaving 15 bases between. V usage is TRBV2 and J usage is TRBJ2-7; maybe TRBD1 (6 bases). Sequencing input: naive CD4+ T cells from blood. This clonotype was obtained from a young man with type 1 diabetes. CDR3 amino acids: CASRNRESSYEQYF. The CDR3 DNA reads TGTGCCAGTCGTAACAGGGAAAGCTCCTACGAGCAGTACTTC.